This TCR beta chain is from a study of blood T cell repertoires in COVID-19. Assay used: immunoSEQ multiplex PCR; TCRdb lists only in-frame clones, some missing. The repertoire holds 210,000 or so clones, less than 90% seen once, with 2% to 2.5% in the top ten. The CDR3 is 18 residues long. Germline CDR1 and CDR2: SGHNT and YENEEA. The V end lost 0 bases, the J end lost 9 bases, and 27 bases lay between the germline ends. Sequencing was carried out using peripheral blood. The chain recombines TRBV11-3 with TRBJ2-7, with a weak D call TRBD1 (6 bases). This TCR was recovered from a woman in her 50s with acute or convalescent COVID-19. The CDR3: CASSLESSHPGTTSTQYF. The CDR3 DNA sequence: TGTGCCAGCAGCTTAGAGAGCTCGCATCCCGGGACAACTTCGACGCAGTACTTC.